This TCR beta chain emerged from a study of vaccination effects on CD4 cells after COVID-19. Generated by immunoSEQ multiplex PCR, the TCRdb table keeps only in-frame clones and is missing some. This table holds approximately 70,000 clones, roughly 79% found once. Antigen-specific CD4+ T cells were expanded (with viral peptide pools) by the ViraFEST assay ahead of sequencing. With more than 9 days of culture completed, CD4+ T cells were isolated. Each participant received a vaccine that was either BNT162b2 or mRNA-1273, given as two doses. Vaccinated recipients, who were negative for nucleocapsid antibodies, had no history of SARS-CoV-2 infection. Trimming stripped 1 base from V and 1 base from J, with 20 bases between. This CDR3 has 18 amino acids. CDR1 is SGHDT and CDR2 is YYEEEE in the germline V gene. With regard to this clone: The antigen is not known.

This sample comprised CD4+ T cells from PBMCs cultured with HCoV-OC43 spike peptides, obtained after COVID-19 vaccination. Subset: HCoV-OC43 spike overlapping peptide pool stimulation. The chain combines TRBV5-6 with TRBJ1-2; tentatively, D is TRBD1 (5 bases). The receptor was isolated from a human donor who received a COVID-19 vaccine. The CDR3 DNA follows: TGTGCCAGCAGCTTGTTAGGGGTGGGGGAAACCCGTAACTATGGCTACACCTTC. As protein: CASSLLGVGETRNYGYTF.